The source of this TCR beta chain is a study of naive and memory T cell subsets. Findings and caveats of the study: Naive and memory repertoire findings lacked a ground truth for validation.

This clonotype was picked up a small number of times. Its antigen is not known. The CDR3 is 15 residues long. V dropped 1 base and J dropped 1 base, with 10 bases sitting between them. CDR1 is SGHDN and CDR2 is FVKESK in the germline V gene. Cells stained for CD3, CD4, CD8, CD45RA, CD27 and viability were sorted into four CD45RA/CD27 subsets. The beta constant-region primer was an equimolar mix of two oligonucleotides covering TRBC1 and TRBC2. TCRdb processed the UMI-ligation and nested PCR reads anew with MiXCR; each CDR3 protein has one entry. This table has about 90,000 distinct CDR3 sequences, more than 6.5% appearing once.

Material for sequencing was central memory CD4+ T cells from blood. The chain couples TRBV14 to TRBJ1-2; D not resolved. This TCR was sampled from a human donor in good health. The CDR3: CASSQAGLFNYGYTF. The CDR3 coding sequence is TGTGCCAGCAGCCAAGCCGGCTTGTTTAACTATGGCTACACCTTC.